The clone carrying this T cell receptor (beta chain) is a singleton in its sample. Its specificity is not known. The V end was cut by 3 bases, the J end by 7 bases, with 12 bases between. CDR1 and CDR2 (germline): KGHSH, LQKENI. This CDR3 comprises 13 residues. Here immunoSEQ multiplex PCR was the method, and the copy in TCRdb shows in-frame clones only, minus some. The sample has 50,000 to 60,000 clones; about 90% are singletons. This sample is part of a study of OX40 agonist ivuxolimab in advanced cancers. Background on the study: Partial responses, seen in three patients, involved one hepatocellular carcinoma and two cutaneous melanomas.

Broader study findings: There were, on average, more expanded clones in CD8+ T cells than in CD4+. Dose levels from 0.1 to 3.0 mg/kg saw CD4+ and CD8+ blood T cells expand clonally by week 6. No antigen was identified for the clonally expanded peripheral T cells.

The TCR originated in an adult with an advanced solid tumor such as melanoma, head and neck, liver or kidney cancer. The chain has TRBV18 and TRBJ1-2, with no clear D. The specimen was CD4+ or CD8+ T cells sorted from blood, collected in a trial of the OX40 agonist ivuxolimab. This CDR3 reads CASSPERTLGYTF. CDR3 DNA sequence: TGTGCCAGCTCACCCGAGCGGACTCTTGGCTACACCTTC.